Below, 28 T cell receptor beta chains from the same sample are listed, as sequenced in a study of cytomegalovirus exposure and HLA in healthy donors listed by TCRdb under 2017. Library method: the immunoSEQ multiplex PCR assay. For the multiplex PCR, a mixture combining 60 forward primers for TCR Vbeta segments and 13 reverse primers for TCR Jbeta segments was used. Entries here come from immuneACCESS through TCRdb and include only in-frame sequences with V and J called. Some clones fail to appear in such tables; in the studies checked, an unresolved V gene covers under half of the shortfall, and the cause of the remainder is unknown. The sample has around 150,000 clones on record, 9.4% of them singletons. 1.5% to 2% of the sample goes to the ten largest clones. The source material was PBMCs. The source of these receptors is a male donor in good health and CMV-seronegative.

In its sample, this clone was seen a few times. The chain joins TRBV7-9 to TRBJ1-1; D is possibly TRBD1 (6 bases). Per the germline V gene, CDR1 is SEHNR and CDR2 is FQNEAQ (reference sequence). Trimming took off 1 base at V and 4 bases at J, with 16 bases between the two ends. This CDR3 comprises 16 residues. The CDR3: CASSLGTGRGTTEAFF. CDR3 nucleotide sequence: TGTGCCAGCAGCTTAGGAACAGGGAGGGGAACCACTGAAGCTTTCTTT.

The chain recombines TRBV7-2 with TRBJ2-1; D may be TRBD1 (5 bases). The germline gives CDR1 SGHTA, CDR2 FQGNSA. The V end was cut by 8 bases, the J end by 4 bases, with 12 bases between. This CDR3 is 13 amino acids long. CDR3 nucleotide sequence: TGTGCCAGCCTTCCAGGGCCGTACAATGAGCAGTTCTTC. Translation gives CASLPGPYNEQFF.

In this sample, this clone turned up a few times. The chain joins TRBV21-1 to TRBJ2-7; the tabulated D call, TRBD2, remains unverified against the DNA. TRBV21-1 is assigned pseudogene status. CDR3 size: 22 residues. The CDR3 DNA follows: TGTGCCAGCACACCTATTAGAGTCCGGGACACCATTAAGCGGGAGGTCCCCTACGAGCAGTACTTC. Protein product: CASTPIRVRDTIKREVPYEQYF.

The chain carries TRBV5-6 and TRBJ2-5; TRBD1 matches 10 bases. Gene TRBJ2-7 matches the end of the DNA better, so the J call may be wrong. Germline V gene data show CDR1 as SGHDT and CDR2 as YYEEEE. The CDR3 length is 14 residues. CDR3 DNA sequence: TGTGCCAGCAGCAATCGGGACAGGGGCTACGAGCAGTACTTC. As protein: CASSNRDRGYEQYF.

The rearrangement joins TRBV28 to TRBJ1-4, with D unclear. Germline V gives CDR1 MDHEN, CDR2 SYDVKM. V was clipped by 8 bases and J by 0 bases, with 13 bases between them. CDR3 length: 15 amino acids. CDR3 region: CASPPPGATNEKLFF. The CDR3 nucleotides read TGTGCCAGCCCCCCTCCCGGTGCAACTAATGAAAAACTGTTTTTT.

This clone was recorded a few times. The gene calls are TRBV6-1 and TRBJ2-2; no clear D. Germline V gene data show CDR1 as MNHNS and CDR2 as SASEGT. Trimming took off 1 base at V and 7 bases at J, with 10 bases between the two ends. The CDR3 sequence is 14 residues long. The CDR3 DNA reads as TGTGCCAGCAGTGAAGTCGCCGGGTTCGGGGAGCTGTTTTTT. Translation gives CASSEVAGFGELFF.

This clone has a handful of counts. The gene calls are TRBV7-3 and TRBJ2-1; TRBD2 aligns across 7 bases. Per the germline V gene, CDR1 is SGHTA and CDR2 is FQGTGA. This CDR3 comprises 15 residues. Trimming at V came to 2 bases and at J to 8 bases, leaving 9 bases not matched to a gene. In nucleotides, the CDR3 is TGTGCCAGCAGCTTACGCCGGACTAGTGTCCATGAGCAGTTCTTC. It is translated as CASSLRRTSVHEQFF.

The chain is built from TRBV7-2 and TRBJ2-5, with TRBD2 identical over 11 bases. This CDR3 comprises 16 residues. Germline-derived CDR1 and CDR2 are SGHTA and FQGNSA. J was trimmed by 7 bases and V by 1 base; bases with no gene match: 8. CDR3 bases: TGTGCCAGCAGCTTAGTGGGGACTAGCGGACCGGGGACCCAGTACTTC. This codes for CASSLVGTSGPGTQYF. Complete variable domain (other parts from reference TRBV7-2 and TRBJ2-5): GAGVSQSPSNKVTEKGKDVELRCDPISGHTALYWYRQSLGQGLEFLIYFQGNSAPDKSGLPSDRFSAERTGGSVSTLTIQRTQQEDSAVYLCASSLVGTSGPGTQYFGPGTRLLVL.

This clone was recorded a few times. V gene TRBV5-1 combines with J gene TRBJ2-1; 12 nucleotides align to TRBD2. The length of the CDR3 is 15 residues. V lost 4 bases and J lost 5; bases outside the gene matches: 4. Per germline, CDR1 SGHRS and CDR2 YFSETQ. The CDR3 sequence is CASSRLAGDDNEQFF. Here the CDR3 DNA reads TGCGCCAGCAGCCGACTAGCGGGGGATGACAATGAGCAGTTCTTC.

This chain joins TRBV5-1 and TRBJ1-4; tentative D call: TRBD1 (6 bases). V was pared by 3 bases and J by 0 bases, with 9 bases between. Germline lookup yields CDR1 SGHRS and CDR2 YFSETQ. This CDR3 is built from 15 residues. CDR3 bases: TGCGCCAGCAGCTGGACAGCCCCAACTAATGAAAAACTGTTTTTT. Its protein is CASSWTAPTNEKLFF. Full variable domain (missing parts from reference TRBV5-1 and TRBJ1-4): KAGVTQTPRYLIKTRGQQVTLSCSPISGHRSVSWYQQTPGQGLQFLFEYFSETQRNKGNFPGRFSGRQFSNSRSEMNVSTLELGDSALYLCASSWTAPTNEKLFFGSGTQLSVL.

V is TRBV9 and J is TRBJ1-5; 12 nucleotides align to TRBD1. The CDR3 is made up of 16 amino acids. Germline V gene data show CDR1 as SGDLS and CDR2 as YYNGEE. Trimming removed 0 bases from V and 7 bases from J; junction bases left unmatched: 5. CDR3 in DNA: TGTGCCAGCAGCGTAGGGGACAGGGGGCTCGGACAGCCCCAGCATTTT. This encodes CASSVGDRGLGQPQHF.

The V call is TRBV5-5, the J call TRBJ2-5; unclear D gene. The CDR3 consists of 17 residues. Germline lookup yields CDR1 SGHKS and CDR2 YYEKEE (reference sequence). V was clipped by 5 bases and J by 5 bases, with 25 bases between them. DNA for the CDR3: TGTGCCAGCAGTTTTTCCGACACGCTGGGTGGATGGGAGACCCAGTACTTC. It codes for CASSFSDTLGGWETQYF.

V usage is TRBV5-1 and J usage is TRBJ2-7, with TRBD1 matching 8 bases. The CDR3 covers 16 residues. CDR1 and CDR2 (germline): SGHRS, YFSETQ. The V segment lost 0 bases and the J segment 5 bases; nucleotides outside the gene matches: 10. CDR3 loop: CASSLANRDRTNEQYF. The CDR3 DNA is TGCGCCAGCAGCTTGGCAAACCGGGACAGGACCAACGAGCAGTACTTC.

The rearrangement links TRBV4-3 to TRBJ2-7; the D gene is possibly TRBD1 (8 bases). Looked up from germline, CDR1 is LGHNA and CDR2 is YSLEER. Deletions cut 0 bases from V and 2 bases from J, with 11 bases between. The CDR3 has 15 residues. In nucleotides, the CDR3 is TGCGCCAGCAGCCAAGATACAGGGGGGGCCTACGAGCAGTACTTC. Its translation: CASSQDTGGAYEQYF.

In this sample, this clone turned up a few times. The sample contains more than one DNA sequence encoding this CDR3. This CDR3 reads CASSVKGAVNQPQHF. The CDR3 DNA follows: TGTGCCAGCAGTGTAAAAGGGGCCGTCAATCAGCCCCAGCATTTT. The chain uses TRBV2 and TRBJ1-5; D perhaps matches TRBD1 (5 bases). The CDR3 extends over 15 amino acids. V was cut by 4 bases and J by 3 bases, with 13 bases left in between. Germline CDR1 is SNHLY and CDR2 is FYNNEI.

The chain has TRBV7-9 and TRBJ1-2, with 7 bases identical to TRBD1. The CDR3 sequence is 14 residues long. V lost 4 bases and J lost 5; bases outside the gene matches: 7. Germline assignment: CDR1 SEHNR and CDR2 FQNEAQ (reference sequence). CDR3 in amino acids: CASSYPWDSYGYTF. The CDR3 DNA reads as TGTGCCAGCAGCTACCCCTGGGACAGTTATGGCTACACCTTC.

This clone was counted a few times. The rearrangement joins TRBV5-1 to TRBJ1-2, with 7 positions matching TRBD1. Germline CDR1 SGHRS, CDR2 YFSETQ. The CDR3 extends over 16 amino acids. Losses at the gene ends were 4 bases for V and 6 bases for J; bases not matched to a gene: 15. This CDR3 reads CASSPEVGKGGDGYTF. CDR3 nucleotide sequence: TGCGCCAGCAGCCCGGAAGTCGGGAAAGGGGGCGATGGCTACACCTTC. The variable domain in full, with the rest retrieved from reference TRBV5-1 and TRBJ1-2, is KAGVTQTPRYLIKTRGQQVTLSCSPISGHRSVSWYQQTPGQGLQFLFEYFSETQRNKGNFPGRFSGRQFSNSRSEMNVSTLELGDSALYLCASSPEVGKGGDGYTFGSGTRLTVV.

This chain uses TRBV28 with TRBJ2-1; TRBD1 matches 7 bases. Germline CDR1 MDHEN, CDR2 SYDVKM. J was trimmed by 6 bases and V by 5 bases; bases with no gene match: 10. This CDR3 contains 15 residues. For the CDR3, the DNA is TGTGCCAGCAGTCTCGACAGGGAGTTGGGCAATGAGCAGTTCTTC. Encoded protein: CASSLDRELGNEQFF.

This clone was observed a handful of times. The chain has TRBV19 and TRBJ1-5, with D uncertain. The V end lost 3 bases, the J end lost 3 bases, and 12 bases lay between the germline ends. This CDR3 region has 15 residues. CDR1 and CDR2 from the germline V gene are LNHDA and SQIVND (reference sequence). CDR3 DNA: TGTGCCAGTAGTATCGGCCGGGGTGACAATCAGCCCCAGCATTTT. Protein: CASSIGRGDNQPQHF.

This clone was found a few times. CDR3 DNA: TGCGCCAGCAGTGGACGGTCCAGGGCCCTCTCCTACGAGCAGTACTTC. Protein product: CASSGRSRALSYEQYF. The V call is TRBV10-1, the J call TRBJ2-7; tentative D call: TRBD1 (5 bases). Per germline, CDR1 WNHNN and CDR2 SYGVQD (reference sequence). The CDR3 sequence is 16 residues long. V shed 4 bases and J shed 0 bases, with 16 bases lying between them.

J is TRBJ2-7 and V is TRBV11-2; possible D gene TRBD1, 5 bases. V gave up 2 bases and J gave up 2 bases, with 10 bases separating them. The CDR3 has 14 residues. Looked up from germline, CDR1 is SGHAT and CDR2 is FQNNGV. CDR3 sequence: CASSLQGAAYEQYF. The CDR3 DNA reads TGTGCCAGCAGCTTACAGGGTGCGGCCTACGAGCAGTACTTC. Filled out from reference TRBV11-2 and TRBJ2-7, the complete variable domain reads EAGVAQSPRYKIIEKRQSVAFWCNPISGHATLYWYQQILGQGPKLLIQFQNNGVVDDSQLPKDRFSAERLKGVDSTLKIQPAKLEDSAVYLCASSLQGAAYEQYFGPGTRLTVT.

Only a few counts were recorded for this clone. The V and J genes are TRBV19 and TRBJ2-1; TRBD2 is a possible D gene (6 bases). CDR3 length: 15 amino acids. The germline gives CDR1 LNHDA, CDR2 SQIVND (reference sequence). V lost 3 bases and J 9 bases, leaving 18 bases between the germline ends. CDR3 sequence (DNA): TGTGCCAGTAGTATCCTACTAGCTTGGGTAGGTGAGCAGTTCTTC. It codes for CASSILLAWVGEQFF.

In its sample, this clone was seen a few times. The V gene is TRBV5-1, the J gene TRBJ1-2; 9 nucleotides match TRBD1. Per germline, CDR1 SGHRS and CDR2 YFSETQ. This CDR3 has 16 residues. With 4 bases clipped from V and 1 base from J, the junction kept 8 bases outside the gene matches. The CDR3 is CASSLDRGPFNYGYTF. The CDR3 DNA reads TGCGCCAGCAGCCTGGACAGGGGTCCTTTTAACTATGGCTACACCTTC.

The rearrangement joins TRBV9 to TRBJ2-7; 9 bases map to TRBD1. The CDR3 is 17 residues long. V lost 0 bases, J lost 6 bases, and 13 bases stayed unmatched. The germline V gene has CDR1 SGDLS and CDR2 YYNGEE. The CDR3 bases are TGTGCCAGCAGCGTAGCTTTGGGGACAGGGAAGGAAGTCGAGCAGTACTTC. Protein sequence: CASSVALGTGKEVEQYF. Full variable domain (outside the CDR3, taken from reference TRBV9 and TRBJ2-7): DSGVTQTPKHLITATGQRVTLRCSPRSGDLSVYWYQQSLDQGLQFLIQYYNGEERAKGNILERFSAQQFPDLHSELNLSSLELGDSALYFCASSVALGTGKEVEQYFGPGTRLTVT.

The CDR3 here is CASSLSRTGAENTEAFF. The CDR3 region has the DNA TGTGCCAGCAGTTTATCCCGGACAGGGGCTGAGAACACTGAAGCTTTCTTT. This chain connects TRBV28 to TRBJ1-1; 9 bases are a match to TRBD1. After removal of 1 base from V and 1 base from J, the junction contained 7 bases not matched to a gene. The germline V gene encodes CDR1 MDHEN and CDR2 SYDVKM. This CDR3 region has 17 residues.

This clone appeared a few times. This rearrangement joins TRBV9 to TRBJ2-1, with TRBD2 identical over 14 bases. The CDR3 is 18 amino acids. Germline CDR1 and CDR2: SGDLS and YYNGEE. V gave up 6 bases and J gave up 8 bases; unmatched junction bases: 16. The CDR3 loop is CASTRIPGLAGAVDEQFF. CDR3 coding DNA: TGTGCCAGCACCAGAATTCCGGGACTAGCGGGAGCAGTGGATGAGCAGTTCTTC.

V gene TRBV7-6 combines with J gene TRBJ2-7, with 7 bases fitting TRBD2. V dropped 5 bases and J dropped 3; count of bases not matched to a gene: 10. CDR3 length: 15 residues. Germline V gene data show CDR1 as SGHVS and CDR2 as FNYEAQ. The CDR3 reads CASSPAWGGYYEQYF. DNA for the CDR3: TGTGCCAGCAGCCCGGCTTGGGGGGGATACTACGAGCAGTACTTC.

This clone was counted between two and nine times. The chain has TRBV9 and TRBJ2-5; TRBD2 aligns across 8 bases. The CDR3 has 14 amino acids. Germline CDR1 and CDR2: SGDLS and YYNGEE. V shed 3 bases and J 3 bases; nucleotides not matched to a gene: 4. The CDR3 DNA reads as TGTGCCAGCAGCGATATACTAGCGGAAGAGACCCAGTACTTC. Its protein product is CASSDILAEETQYF.